The 7 T cell receptor beta chains below come from one sample, sequenced in a study of PD-1 blockade in mismatch repair-deficient tumors. Generated by immunoSEQ multiplex PCR, the TCRdb table keeps only in-frame clones and is missing some. The data contain more than 50,000 clones, 88% of them seen just once; the ten biggest clones take up around 14%. Sequencing was performed on peripheral blood, taken 52 weeks after starting pembrolizumab. These receptors originate from an adult with mismatch repair-deficient cancer.

In this sample, this clone turned up once. The chain has TRBV15 and TRBJ1-5, with a weak D call TRBD1 (5 bases). V dropped 4 bases and J dropped 6 bases, with 13 bases sitting between them. Germline V gene data show CDR1 as LNHNV and CDR2 as YYDKDF (reference sequence). The CDR3 spans 14 residues. The CDR3 spells CATSTSGWGQPQHF. In DNA form, the CDR3 reads TGTGCCACCAGCACCTCAGGGTGGGGTCAGCCCCAGCATTTT.

The chain links TRBV7-9 to TRBJ2-7; D not certain. Trimming removed 1 base from V and 1 base from J, with 8 bases in between. The germline V gene has CDR1 SEHNR and CDR2 FQNEAQ (reference sequence). This CDR3 region has 14 residues. The chain's CDR3 is CASSLDRTSYEQYF. The CDR3 bases are TGTGCCAGCAGCTTAGATCGCACTTCCTACGAGCAGTACTTC. The full variable domain, in which reference TRBV7-9 and TRBJ2-7 provide the parts outside the CDR3, is DTGVSQNPRHKITKRGQNVTFRCDPISEHNRLYWYRQTLGQGPEFLTYFQNEAQLEKSRLLSDRFSAERPKGSFSTLEIQRTEQGDSAMYLCASSLDRTSYEQYFGPGTRLTVT.

V is TRBV28 and J is TRBJ2-1; 9 nucleotides line up with TRBD2. Trimming took 10 bases from V and 10 from J; bases not matched to a gene: 17. CDR1 and CDR2 from the germline V gene are MDHEN and SYDVKM. CDR3 size: 15 residues. The CDR3 loop is CATCFSGTSREEQFF. CDR3 DNA: TGTGCCACCTGCTTTTCCGGGACTAGCCGGGAGGAGCAGTTCTTC.

The rearrangement uses TRBV5-6 and TRBJ2-5; D perhaps matches TRBD1 (6 bases). CDR1 and CDR2 (germline): SGHDT, YYEEEE. Trimming removed 3 bases from V and 2 bases from J, with 14 bases in between. The CDR3 is 15 residues long. CDR3 amino acids: CASSSRSGQQETQYF. The CDR3 coding sequence is TGTGCCAGCAGCTCCCGTTCTGGACAGCAAGAGACCCAGTACTTC.

The chain has TRBV19 and TRBJ2-2, with 12 nucleotides matching TRBD2. The CDR3 is 14 residues long. Unmatched junction bases numbered 0, after V lost 4 bases and J lost 6 bases. The germline V gene has CDR1 LNHDA and CDR2 SQIVND (reference sequence). The CDR3 nucleotides read TGTGCCAGTAGTACTAGCGGGAGGGCCGGGGAGCTGTTTTTT. It yields the protein CASSTSGRAGELFF. The full variable domain, rest sourced from reference TRBV19 and TRBJ2-2, is DGGITQSPKYLFRKEGQNVTLSCEQNLNHDAMYWYRQDPGQGLRLIYYSQIVNDFQKGDIAEGYSVSREKKESFPLTVTSAQKNPTAFYLCASSTSGRAGELFFGEGSRLTVL.

This chain joins TRBV18 and TRBJ1-4, with D uncertain. The CDR3 covers 15 residues. CDR1 KGHSH and CDR2 LQKENI come from the germline V gene. The V end lost 0 bases, the J end lost 4 bases, and 9 bases lay between the germline ends. The CDR3: CASSPPGSHNEKLFF. The DNA of the CDR3 is TGTGCCAGCTCACCACCGGGCAGTCATAATGAAAAACTGTTTTTT.

V gene TRBV4-1 combines with J gene TRBJ2-1; D possibly corresponds to TRBD2 (5 bases). The CDR3 extends over 15 amino acids. V was trimmed by 1 base and J by 6 bases, leaving 13 bases between them. CDR1 is MGHRA and CDR2 is YSYEKL in the germline V gene. The CDR3 loop reads CASSQVGASGNEQFF. The CDR3 DNA reads TGCGCCAGCAGCCAAGTAGGAGCGAGCGGCAATGAGCAGTTCTTC.